The 22 T cell receptor beta chains listed next were all sequenced from one sample in a study of CD4 T cells in relation to SARS-CoV-2 and coronaviruses. Some clones are missing from TCRdb's copy, which holds only in-frame ones; the method was immunoSEQ multiplex PCR. The sample shows tens of thousands of clones, around 79% of them seen only once. Their antigens remain unidentified. The unexposed donors gave CD4+ T cells in about 2010-2019, prior to COVID-19. CD4+ T cells were isolated from the cells after more than nine days of culture. Sequenced: CD4+ T cells from PBMCs, cultured in vitro. These receptors were collected from a human donor in good health.

The chain couples TRBV3-1 (or the pseudogene TRBV3-2) to TRBJ2-2, with D uncertain. Germline CDR1 reads LGHDT; CDR2 reads YNNKEL (reference sequence). The CDR3 is 18 amino acids. Between the trimmed V and J ends, which lost 0 bases and 6 bases, there was a span of 20 bases. For the CDR3, the DNA is TGTGCCAGCAGCCAAGATAGTTTTAGATTCCGAAGGGCCGGGGAGCTGTTTTTT. Protein product: CASSQDSFRFRRAGELFF.

The chain uses TRBV15 and TRBJ1-3; TRBD1 agrees at 11 bases. Germline-derived CDR1 and CDR2 are LNHNV and YYDKDF (reference sequence). J was trimmed by 1 base and V by 8 bases; bases with no gene match: 4. The CDR3 contains 15 residues. The CDR3 DNA reads as TGTGCCACCCGCCGGGACAGGGGGTCTGGAAACACCATATATTTT. Its translation is CATRRDRGSGNTIYF.

This chain connects TRBV3-1 (or the pseudogene TRBV3-2) to TRBJ1-2, with D unclear. The CDR3 has 15 residues. Trimming took off 0 bases at V and 4 bases at J, with 12 bases between the two ends. The germline CDR1 and CDR2 sequences are LGHDT and YNNKEL (reference sequence). DNA of the CDR3: TGTGCCAGCAGCCAAGACGCGGGCAGCTTCTATGGCTACACCTTC. This encodes CASSQDAGSFYGYTF.

The V call is TRBV30, the J call TRBJ2-3, with D unresolved. The CDR3 consists of 15 residues. Germline loops: CDR1 GTSNPN, CDR2 SVGIG (reference sequence). Deletions cut 2 bases from V and 5 bases from J, with 17 bases between. The CDR3 sequence: CAWSTKGQGGDTQYF. The CDR3 nucleotides are TGTGCCTGGAGTACCAAGGGTCAAGGCGGAGATACGCAGTATTTT.

The chain couples TRBV5-6 to TRBJ2-5; 7 positions agree with TRBD1. With V trimmed by 3 bases and J by 4 bases, 9 bases remained unmatched. Per germline, CDR1 SGHDT and CDR2 YYEEEE. There are 15 residues in the CDR3. DNA for the CDR3: TGTGCCAGCAGCTCCGGGACAGCCGCAAGAGAGACCCAGTACTTC. Translating it yields CASSSGTAARETQYF.

The V call is TRBV29-1, the J call TRBJ2-2; TRBD2 might be the D (6 bases). The V end was cut by 4 bases, the J end by 7 bases, with 13 bases between. Germline-derived CDR1 and CDR2 are SQVTM and ANQGSEA. The CDR3 is 13 residues long. The CDR3 DNA is TGCAGCGTTGGACTAGTTGGACTCGGGGAGCTGTTTTTT. It codes for CSVGLVGLGELFF.

The rearrangement links TRBV7-8 to TRBJ1-1, with a tentative D call TRBD1 (6 bases). Germline lookup yields CDR1 SGHVS and CDR2 FQNEAQ. The CDR3 has 16 amino acids. V was trimmed by 5 bases and J by 4 bases, leaving 20 bases between them. This CDR3 is CASSRGAGSQGTEAFF. In DNA form, the CDR3 reads TGTGCCAGCAGCCGGGGGGCAGGCTCGCAGGGCACTGAAGCTTTCTTT.

This clone was counted only a few times. The DNA for the CDR3 is TGTGCCAGCAGCTTGGTTGGGGTCAACGGGGAGCTGTTTTTT. It codes for CASSLVGVNGELFF. The rearrangement uses TRBV5-4 and TRBJ2-2, with unresolved D. Trimming cost V 0 bases and J 7 bases, with 10 bases left between them. The CDR3 is 14 residues long. The germline CDR1 and CDR2 sequences are SGHNT and YYREEE (reference sequence).

The rearrangement links TRBV6-2 or TRBV6-3 to TRBJ1-1; D not certain. Germline V gives CDR1 MNHEY, CDR2 SVGEGT. The CDR3 consists of 18 residues. V was cut by 3 bases and J by 0 bases, with 20 bases left in between. CDR3 sequence reads: CASSYRVGGFEVNTEAFF. CDR3 DNA sequence: TGTGCCAGCAGTTATAGGGTAGGAGGGTTCGAGGTGAACACTGAAGCTTTCTTT.

The chain links TRBV30 to TRBJ2-1; 8 bases are shared with TRBD2. CDR1 is GTSNPN and CDR2 is SVGIG in the germline V gene (reference sequence). V lost 5 bases to trimming and J lost 7 bases; unmatched junction nucleotides: 10. CDR3 size: 14 residues. The CDR3 is CAWDAREVSNEQFF. CDR3 in DNA: TGTGCCTGGGATGCGCGGGAGGTGTCTAATGAGCAGTTCTTC.

This clone appeared once. J is TRBJ2-5 and V is TRBV7-9, with TRBD1 identical over 12 bases. This CDR3 has 18 amino acids. The J segment lost 6 bases and the V segment lost 4 bases, leaving 15 bases of the junction unmatched. CDR1 and CDR2 from the germline V gene are SEHNR and FQNEAQ (reference sequence). The CDR3 protein is CASSSDTRDRGLVKTQYF. CDR3 sequence (DNA): TGTGCCAGCAGCTCGGATACGAGGGACAGGGGGCTGGTAAAGACCCAGTACTTC. Variable domain in full (rest from reference TRBV7-9 and TRBJ2-5): DTGVSQNPRHKITKRGQNVTFRCDPISEHNRLYWYRQTLGQGPEFLTYFQNEAQLEKSRLLSDRFSAERPKGSFSTLEIQRTEQGDSAMYLCASSSDTRDRGLVKTQYFGPGTRLLVL.

V gene TRBV30 combines with J gene TRBJ1-1, with TRBD1 identical over 9 bases. The V gene's germline CDR1 is GTSNPN and CDR2 SVGIG (reference sequence). CDR3 size: 16 residues. V lost 3 bases, J lost 3 bases, and 11 bases stayed unmatched. Here the CDR3 DNA reads TGTGCCTGGAGGATTCCTTACAGGGGGCGCGACACTGAAGCTTTCTTT. It codes for CAWRIPYRGRDTEAFF. The variable domain in full, completed from reference TRBV30 and TRBJ1-1, reads SQTIHQWPATLVQPVGSPLSLECTVEGTSNPNLYWYRQAAGRGLQLLFYSVGIGQISSEVPQNLSASRPQDRQFILSSKKLLLSDSGFYLCAWRIPYRGRDTEAFFGQGTRLTVV.

In its sample, this clone was seen once. The chain joins TRBV27 to TRBJ2-4; a possible D gene is TRBD2 (5 bases). Germline CDR1 and CDR2: MNHEY and SMNVEV (reference sequence). Trimming took 5 bases from V and 5 from J, leaving 16 bases between them. The CDR3 covers 15 residues. CDR3 amino acids: CASSLSLWRENIQYF. CDR3 in DNA: TGTGCCAGCAGTCTCTCGTTGTGGCGGGAAAACATTCAGTACTTC.

V usage is TRBV11-2 and J usage is TRBJ1-5, with D uncertain. The CDR3 is 13 residues long. Germline V lookup: CDR1 SGHAT, CDR2 FQNNGV. V lost 2 bases, J lost 3 bases, and 5 bases lay in between. For the CDR3, the DNA is TGTGCCAGCAGCTTAAACGTCAATCAGCCCCAGCATTTT. Translation: CASSLNVNQPQHF.

J is TRBJ1-4 and V is TRBV12-3 or TRBV12-4; D unclear. This CDR3 contains 12 residues. V dropped 3 bases and J dropped 8 bases, with 7 bases sitting between them. The CDR3 sequence: CASSFWSEKLFF. The DNA for the CDR3 is TGTGCCAGCAGTTTTTGGTCGGAAAAACTGTTTTTT.

The V and J genes are TRBV5-1 and TRBJ2-5, with a possible D match to TRBD2 (6 bases). The CDR3 runs 15 residues. V was shortened by 3 bases and J by 2 bases, with 14 bases between the two germline ends. Germline V gene sequence: CDR1 SGHRS, CDR2 YFSETQ. The CDR3 region has the DNA TGCGCCAGCAGCTCCGTCCGGGCGGGACAAGAGACCCAGTACTTC. This encodes CASSSVRAGQETQYF.

V usage is TRBV5-1 and J usage is TRBJ2-7, with D perhaps matching TRBD1 (5 bases). CDR1 is SGHRS and CDR2 is YFSETQ in the germline V gene. Trimming stripped 2 bases from V and 0 bases from J, with 21 bases between. CDR3 length: 18 residues. CDR3 sequence reads: CASSLATNTDSLSYEQYF. DNA for the CDR3: TGCGCCAGCAGCTTAGCAACGAATACCGACAGTCTCTCCTACGAGCAGTACTTC. Using reference TRBV5-1 and TRBJ2-7 for the parts outside the CDR3, the full variable domain is KAGVTQTPRYLIKTRGQQVTLSCSPISGHRSVSWYQQTPGQGLQFLFEYFSETQRNKGNFPGRFSGRQFSNSRSEMNVSTLELGDSALYLCASSLATNTDSLSYEQYFGPGTRLTVT.

The chain carries TRBV5-4 and TRBJ1-1; D is uncertain. This CDR3 contains 14 residues. Germline loops: CDR1 SGHNT, CDR2 YYREEE (reference sequence). Trimming removed 4 bases from V and 0 bases from J, with 10 bases in between. CDR3 protein: CASSPGNMNTEAFF. The CDR3 DNA is TGTGCCAGCAGCCCGGGAAATATGAACACTGAAGCTTTCTTT.

This sequence joins TRBV7-2 and TRBJ1-1, with a tentative D call TRBD1 (6 bases). This CDR3 region has 14 residues. V lost 4 bases and J lost 1, with 10 bases in between. Germline V CDR1 and CDR2: SGHTA, FQGNSA. CDR3 DNA sequence: TGTGCCAGCAGCTGGGCAGGGGAGAACACTGAAGCTTTCTTT. Translated, it gives CASSWAGENTEAFF.

The chain joins TRBV30 to TRBJ1-6; TRBD1 aligns across 12 bases. J was trimmed by 9 bases and V by 2 bases; bases with no gene match: 5. The CDR3 is 15 residues long. Germline V gene lookup returns CDR1 GTSNPN and CDR2 SVGIG (reference sequence). CDR3 sequence reads: CAWSWDRGQGSPLHF. CDR3 coding DNA: TGTGCCTGGAGTTGGGACAGGGGGCAAGGTTCACCCCTCCACTTT.

The chain combines TRBV27 with TRBJ2-3, with D possibly TRBD2 on 6 matching bases. The CDR3 contains 15 residues. The germline V gene has CDR1 MNHEY and CDR2 SMNVEV (reference sequence). The V gene lost 4 bases and the J gene lost 2 bases, with 13 bases spanning the gap. This CDR3 is CASSSRTMTTDTQYF. The CDR3 nucleotides read TGTGCCAGCAGTTCGCGGACTATGACCACAGATACGCAGTATTTT.

V and J are TRBV5-4 and TRBJ2-4; unclear D gene. The CDR3 sequence is 14 residues long. Trimming removed 5 bases at V and 5 bases at J, with 14 bases between. Germline CDR1 is SGHNT and CDR2 is YYREEE (reference sequence). CDR3 DNA sequence: TGTGCCAGCAGTGTTGGGTTGTACGAAAACATTCAGTACTTC. Protein: CASSVGLYENIQYF.